This T cell receptor (beta chain) is drawn from a study of vaccination and CD4 T cells after COVID-19. Sequencing of the DNA from cultured CD4+ T cells was carried out with the Oncomine TCR Beta short-read assay. Each CDR3 protein is one row after TCRdb ran MiXCR on the PCR reads. The sample includes around 2,000 distinct CDR3 sequences, 46% of them seen just once. The V gene's germline CDR1 is MDHEN and CDR2 SYDVKM. V gave up 6 bases and J gave up 4 bases; unmatched junction bases: 11. This CDR3 spans 16 amino acids. The sample's treatment: roughly ten-day PBMC culture with coronavirus spike peptide pools or control peptides (ViraFEST assay). The collection of CD4+ T cells from the unexposed donor took place before the COVID-19 pandemic (2011-2018). As to this clonotype: Its antigen is unknown.

The source material was CD4+ T cells from blood, cultured in vitro. The receptor's source is a human donor in good health. The rearrangement uses TRBV28 and TRBJ2-1, with 8 bases aligning to TRBD2. The CDR3: CASSGRGGRGYNEQFF. The CDR3 DNA is TGTGCCAGCAGCGGACGGGGGGGTCGGGGGTACAATGAGCAGTTCTTC.